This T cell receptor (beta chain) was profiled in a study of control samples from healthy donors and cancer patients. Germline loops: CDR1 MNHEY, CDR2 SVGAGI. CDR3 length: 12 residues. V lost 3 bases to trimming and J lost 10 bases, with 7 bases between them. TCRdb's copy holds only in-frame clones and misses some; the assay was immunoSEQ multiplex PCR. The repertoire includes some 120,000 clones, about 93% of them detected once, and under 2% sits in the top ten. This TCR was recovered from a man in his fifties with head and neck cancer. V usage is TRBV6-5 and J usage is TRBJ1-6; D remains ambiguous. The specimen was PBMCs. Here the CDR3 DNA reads TGTGCCAGCAGTTATGTTGGGTCACCCCTCCACTTT. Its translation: CASSYVGSPLHF.